This is a list of T cell receptor beta chains from one sample in a study of blood T cell repertoires in COVID-19. The protocol was immunoSEQ multiplex PCR, while the TCRdb copy is restricted to in-frame clones and leaves out a portion. The table lists about 300,000 clones, nearly 90% of them singletons. The sample was PBMCs or T cells enriched from blood (not recorded which). The source is a woman in her 30s who had recovered from COVID-19. CDR3s include the opening cysteine and the closing phenylalanine or tryptophan. D genes are given only for firm matches. Part of the rows lack a size; the others show once, few, many or a class for expanded clones.

>.|TRBD2|TRBV5-1|TRBJ2-7
CASSLGLAGGNLREQYF
TGCGCCAGCAGCTTGGGACTAGCGGGGGGCAATCTCAGGGAGCAGTACTTC
>.|.|TRBV3-1/TRBV3-2|TRBJ1-3
CASSPPGSTPGNTIYF
TGTGCCAGCAGCCCCCCCGGGTCAACCCCTGGAAACACCATATATTTT
>once|.|TRBV5-4|TRBJ1-2
CASSHLVRNYGYTF
TGTGCCAGCAGCCACCTGGTGCGAAACTATGGCTACACCTTC
>.|.|TRBV18|TRBJ1-2
CASSQDSIYGYTF
TGTGCCAGCTCACAGGACAGTATCTATGGCTACACCTTC
>few|.|TRBV4-2|TRBJ1-1
CASSQDSGTEAFF
TGTGCCAGCAGCCAAGACTCGGGCACTGAAGCTTTCTTT
>.|.|TRBV5-1|TRBJ1-1
CASSQRTKNTEAFF
TGCGCCAGCAGCCAAAGGACAAAGAACACTGAAGCTTTCTTT
>.|.|TRBV6-2/TRBV6-3|TRBJ1-1
CASSYSTGRTEAFF
TGTGCCAGCAGTTATTCGACAGGCCGGACTGAAGCTTTCTTT
>.|.|TRBV2|TRBJ2-2
CASSRGQTNTGELFF
TGTGCCAGCAGCCGAGGACAAACGAACACCGGGGAGCTGTTTTTT
>.|TRBD2|TRBV6-2/TRBV6-3|TRBJ2-1
CASSSSGGRYNEQFF
TGTGCCAGCAGTTCTAGCGGGGGTCGGTACAATGAGCAGTTCTTC
>.|.|TRBV9|TRBJ1-3
CASNLDTHANTIYF
TGTGCCAGCAATTTGGACACCCATGCGAACACCATATATTTT
>.|.|TRBV2|TRBJ2-7
CASSEWQGFEQYF
TGTGCCAGCAGTGAGTGGCAGGGGTTTGAGCAGTACTTC
>.|.|TRBV5-6|TRBJ2-2
CASSLGPSGLNTGELFF
TGTGCCAGCAGCTTGGGTCCCAGCGGCCTAAACACCGGGGAGCTGTTTTTT
>once|TRBD1|TRBV5-1|TRBJ1-1
CASSLEGRGPTEAFF
TGCGCCAGCAGCTTGGAAGGCAGGGGGCCAACTGAAGCTTTCTTT
>.|.|TRBV3-1/TRBV3-2|TRBJ1-2
CASSPRTAPYGYTF
TGTGCCAGCAGCCCTAGGACAGCTCCCTATGGCTACACCTTC
>.|.|TRBV3-1/TRBV3-2|TRBJ2-5
CASSRMARTLETQYF
TGTGCCAGCAGCCGCATGGCGCGGACTCTGGAGACCCAGTACTTC
>few|.|TRBV2|TRBJ1-2
CASSVEGYGYTF
TGTGCCAGCAGTGTTGAGGGCTATGGCTACACCTTC
>once|TRBD1|TRBV7-9|TRBJ1-3
CASSSRQGPATIYF
TGTGCCAGCAGCTCAAGACAGGGTCCCGCCACCATATATTTT
>once|.|TRBV19|TRBJ1-2
CASRQQGSGYTF
TGTGCCAGTAGACAACAGGGCAGCGGCTACACCTTC
>.|TRBD2|TRBV4-1|TRBJ2-7
CASSQTGGLAGVYEQYF
TGCGCCAGCAGCCAGACAGGGGGACTAGCGGGGGTCTACGAGCAGTACTTC
>.|TRBD2|TRBV7-3|TRBJ2-3
CASSLETSGGTDTQYF
TGTGCCAGCAGCCTCGAGACTAGCGGGGGAACAGATACGCAGTATTTT
>.|TRBD1|TRBV5-5|TRBJ2-7
CASSGRQGQAAYEQYF
TGTGCCAGCAGCGGGCGCCAAGGACAGGCTGCCTACGAGCAGTACTTC
>.|.|TRBV7-9|TRBJ1-2
CASSLIAGRNYGYTF
TGTGCCAGCAGCTTAATCGCAGGCCGTAACTATGGCTACACCTTC
>.|.|TRBV6-5|TRBJ1-2
CASTLGTGYGYTF
TGTGCCAGCACCCTAGGTACCGGCTATGGCTACACCTTC
>.|TRBD2|TRBV5-1|TRBJ2-1
CASSLGTSGRYNEQFF
TGCGCCAGCAGCTTGGGGACTAGCGGTCGATACAATGAGCAGTTCTTC
>.|TRBD1|TRBV30|TRBJ1-4
CALLGTANEKLFF
TGTGCCTTATTAGGGACAGCTAATGAAAAACTGTTTTTT
>.|.|TRBV19|TRBJ2-6
CASSSQGRGGSGANVLTF
TGTGCCAGTAGTAGCCAGGGCAGGGGCGGTTCTGGGGCCAACGTCCTGACTTTC
>.|.|TRBV5-5|TRBJ1-3
CASSFIPSGNTIYF
TGTGCCAGCAGCTTTATCCCCTCTGGAAACACCATATATTTT